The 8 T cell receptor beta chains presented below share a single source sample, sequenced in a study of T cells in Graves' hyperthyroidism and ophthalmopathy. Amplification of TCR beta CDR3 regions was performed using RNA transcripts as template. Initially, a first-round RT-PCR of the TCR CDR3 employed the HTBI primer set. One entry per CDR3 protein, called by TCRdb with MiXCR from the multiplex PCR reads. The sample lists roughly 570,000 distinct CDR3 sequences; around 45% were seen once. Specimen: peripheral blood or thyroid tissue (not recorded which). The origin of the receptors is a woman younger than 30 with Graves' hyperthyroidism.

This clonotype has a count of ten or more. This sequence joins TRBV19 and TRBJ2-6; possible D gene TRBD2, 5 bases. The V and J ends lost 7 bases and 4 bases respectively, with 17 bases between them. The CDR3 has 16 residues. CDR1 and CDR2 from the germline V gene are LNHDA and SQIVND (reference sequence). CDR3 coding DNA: TGTGCCAGTACCCGGGGTCGGTTCTCCGGGGCCAACGTCCTGACTTTC. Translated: CASTRGRFSGANVLTF.

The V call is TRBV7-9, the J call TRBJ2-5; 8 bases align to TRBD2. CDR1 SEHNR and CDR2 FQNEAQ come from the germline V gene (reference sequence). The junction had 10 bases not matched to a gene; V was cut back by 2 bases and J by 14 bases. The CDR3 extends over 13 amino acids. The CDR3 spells CASSLMERESHYF. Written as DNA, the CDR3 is TGTGCCAGCAGCTTAATGGAGCGGGAGTCGCATTACTTC.

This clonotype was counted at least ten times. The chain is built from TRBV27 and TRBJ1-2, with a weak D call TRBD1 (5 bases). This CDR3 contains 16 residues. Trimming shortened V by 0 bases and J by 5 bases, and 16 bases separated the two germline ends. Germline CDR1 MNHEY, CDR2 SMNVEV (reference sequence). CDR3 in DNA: TGTGCCAGCAGTTTATCGGTTGGCCAGGGCGGTTATGGCTACACCTTC. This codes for CASSLSVGQGGYGYTF.

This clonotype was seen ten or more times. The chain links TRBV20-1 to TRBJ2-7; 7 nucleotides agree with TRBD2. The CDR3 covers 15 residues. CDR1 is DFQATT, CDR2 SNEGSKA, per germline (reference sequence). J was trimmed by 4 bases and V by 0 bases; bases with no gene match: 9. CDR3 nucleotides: TGCAGTGCTAGAGATGGCGGGAGTAACGGGTACGAGCAGTACTTC. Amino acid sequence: CSARDGGSNGYEQYF.

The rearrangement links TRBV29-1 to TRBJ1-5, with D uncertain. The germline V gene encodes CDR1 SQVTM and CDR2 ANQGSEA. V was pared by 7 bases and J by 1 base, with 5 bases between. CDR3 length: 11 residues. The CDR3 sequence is CSATSNQPQHF. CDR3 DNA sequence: TGCAGCGCAACAAGCAATCAGCCCCAGCATTTT. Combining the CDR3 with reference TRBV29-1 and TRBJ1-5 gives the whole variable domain SAVISQKPSRDICQRGTSLTIQCQVDSQVTMMFWYRQQPGQSLTLIATANQGSEATYESGFVIDKFPISRPNLTFSTLTVSNMSPEDSSIYLCSATSNQPQHFGDGTRLSIL.

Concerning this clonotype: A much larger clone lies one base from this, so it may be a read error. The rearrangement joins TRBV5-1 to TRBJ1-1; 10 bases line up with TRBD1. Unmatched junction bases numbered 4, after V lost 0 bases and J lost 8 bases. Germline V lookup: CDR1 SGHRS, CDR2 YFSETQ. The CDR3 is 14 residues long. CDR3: CASSLAGDRGEAFF. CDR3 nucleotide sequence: TGCGCCAGCAGCTTGGCAGGGGACAGGGGAGAAGCTTTCTTT.

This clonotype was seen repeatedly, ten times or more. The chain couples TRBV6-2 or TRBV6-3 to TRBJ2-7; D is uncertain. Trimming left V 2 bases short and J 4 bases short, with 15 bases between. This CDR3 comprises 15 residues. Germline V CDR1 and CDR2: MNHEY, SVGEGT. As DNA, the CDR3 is TGTGCCAGCAGTTACGGTTCTGTTTTAGGATACGAGCAGTACTTC. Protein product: CASSYGSVLGYEQYF.

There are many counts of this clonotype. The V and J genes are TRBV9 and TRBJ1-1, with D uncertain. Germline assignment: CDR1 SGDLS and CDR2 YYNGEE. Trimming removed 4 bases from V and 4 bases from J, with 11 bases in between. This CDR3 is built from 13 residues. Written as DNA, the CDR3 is TGTGCCAGCAGCCCCAGTTGGAGCACTGAAGCTTTCTTT. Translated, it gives CASSPSWSTEAFF.